Here is one TCR beta chain with its context. What it binds is unknown. The CDR3 loop spans 16 amino acids. Per the germline V gene, CDR1 is MNHEY and CDR2 is SVGAGI. TCRdb re-called the 5' RACE reads and shows each CDR3 protein once, DNA omitted. Its listing shows around 140,000 distinct CDR3 sequences. The data stem from a study of monozygotic twins with inflammatory bowel disease. Study-wide findings and caveats: Concordant and discordant twins showed no difference in repertoire similarity, possibly from limited power. The study supported no single strong signal or clonotype linked to IBD. Part of the variability in patient repertoires may have come from differing immunosuppressive treatments.

The rearrangement links TRBV6-5 to TRBJ1-4. Sample: blood. The sequence was obtained from a human donor with ulcerative colitis or Crohn's disease, or a healthy co-twin of an affected twin (not recorded which). The CDR3: CASSYQISSGGEKLFF.